Following are 17 T cell receptor beta chains from one sample sequenced in a study of molecular identifiers for immune sequencing clone quantification. TCRdb redid the calling of the PCR reads with MiXCR, one entry per CDR3 protein. This sample has some 97,000 distinct CDR3 sequences, with 20% to 25% found just once. Sequencing was carried out using naive CD8+ T cells from blood, with Jurkat cell RNA spiked in. Described subset: FACS-sorted CD8+CD4-CCR7+CD45RA+ naive T cells. The receptors stem from a human donor in good health. Some libraries in this study had Jurkat cell RNA spiked in.

CDR3 nucleotide sequence: TGCGCCAGCAGCCAAGAAAAGGGGCAGCCCCAGCATTTT. As protein: CASSQEKGQPQHF. The chain employs TRBV4-1 and TRBJ1-5; a possible D gene is TRBD1 (5 bases). The ends were cut back, 0 bases at V and 7 bases at J, with 7 bases in the middle. Germline V lookup: CDR1 MGHRA, CDR2 YSYEKL. The CDR3 runs 13 residues.

This clonotype was seen ten or more times. The chain couples TRBV7-8 to TRBJ2-7; D gene unclear. Germline V gene lookup returns CDR1 SGHVS and CDR2 FQNEAQ. The V end was cut by 1 base, the J end by 5 bases, with 6 bases between. The CDR3 extends over 12 amino acids. The chain's CDR3 is CASSLVQNEQYF. The CDR3 bases are TGTGCCAGCAGCTTAGTCCAGAACGAGCAGTACTTC.

This clonotype showed up many times. This chain connects TRBV4-1 to TRBJ2-7; TRBD1 aligns across 9 bases. The J segment lost 7 bases and the V segment lost 4 bases, leaving 5 bases of the junction unmatched. This CDR3 is 13 amino acids long. Per the germline V gene, CDR1 is MGHRA and CDR2 is YSYEKL. CDR3 nucleotide sequence: TGCGCCAGCAGCCCACAGGGGGCGGAGGAGCAGTACTTC. Protein product: CASSPQGAEEQYF.

The table lists this clonotype with many counts. The V gene is TRBV19, the J gene TRBJ2-3; the D gene is possibly TRBD2 (6 bases). The CDR3 has 13 residues. CDR1 and CDR2 from the germline V gene are LNHDA and SQIVND (reference sequence). V dropped 4 bases and J dropped 1 base, with 6 bases sitting between them. This chain's CDR3 is CASSTGGTDTQYF. Here the CDR3 DNA reads TGTGCCAGTAGTACGGGGGGCACAGATACGCAGTATTTT. The complete variable domain, with remaining parts taken from reference TRBV19 and TRBJ2-3, reads DGGITQSPKYLFRKEGQNVTLSCEQNLNHDAMYWYRQDPGQGLRLIYYSQIVNDFQKGDIAEGYSVSREKKESFPLTVTSAQKNPTAFYLCASSTGGTDTQYFGPGTRLTVL.

The chain uses TRBV21-1 and TRBJ2-4; the DNA was not compared with TRBD1, the D call given in the table. TRBV21-1 is a pseudogene. The CDR3 sequence is 15 residues long. CDR3 residues: CASGFHRGTKNIQYF. The CDR3 coding sequence is TGTGCCAGCGGATTCCACAGGGGTACCAAAAACATTCAGTACTTC.

As concerns this clonotype: Without the conserved terminal phenylalanine or tryptophan, this CDR3 likely stems from a read error. The chain couples TRBV3-1 to TRBJ2-5; perhaps TRBD1 as D (5 bases). Trimming took off 0 bases at V and 0 bases at J, with 14 bases between the two ends. This CDR3 has 17 residues. Germline CDR1 reads LGHDT; CDR2 reads YNNKEL (reference sequence). This CDR3 is CASSQDQDTTYQETQYP. The CDR3 DNA sequence: TGTGCCAGCAGCCAAGATCAGGACACAACATACCAAGAGACCCAGTACCCC.

This clonotype was counted at least ten times. This chain uses TRBV7-9 with TRBJ2-7; 9 bases align to TRBD1. V lost 7 bases and J lost 4; bases outside the gene matches: 8. The germline gives CDR1 SEHNR, CDR2 FQNEAQ (reference sequence). This CDR3 has 14 amino acids. The CDR3 here is CASNPTGGGYEQYF. The DNA for the CDR3 is TGTGCCAGCAACCCTACAGGGGGCGGGTACGAGCAGTACTTC.

This clonotype appeared many times. Here the CDR3 DNA reads TGTGCCAGCAGTGAAGGCCCCTGGACCGGAGGCACTGAAGCTTTCTTT. This codes for CASSEGPWTGGTEAFF. V and J are TRBV2 and TRBJ1-1; D remains ambiguous. Trimming removed 1 base at V and 4 bases at J, with 16 bases between. The germline CDR1 and CDR2 sequences are SNHLY and FYNNEI. CDR3 length: 16 amino acids.

This clonotype was counted a few times. The genes are TRBV6-2 or TRBV6-3 and TRBJ2-1, with TRBD2 matching 11 bases. There are 15 residues in the CDR3. J was trimmed by 5 bases and V by 6 bases; bases with no gene match: 6. The germline gives CDR1 MNHEY, CDR2 SVGEGT. In DNA form, the CDR3 reads TGTGCCAGCAGCCACGTAGCGGGAGGGCACAATGAGCAGTTCTTC. Residues: CASSHVAGGHNEQFF.

This clonotype was counted many times. The chain uses TRBV19 and TRBJ1-5; TRBD1 might be the D (6 bases). The CDR3 sequence is 15 residues long. Germline V gene lookup returns CDR1 LNHDA and CDR2 SQIVND (reference sequence). V was cut by 2 bases and J by 7 bases, with 15 bases left in between. CDR3 nucleotides: TGTGCCAGTAGTATATGGATAGCGGGGGCCCAGCCCCAGCATTTT. It specifies CASSIWIAGAQPQHF.

This clonotype was recorded at least ten times. The chain uses TRBV20-1 and TRBJ1-5, with D possibly matching TRBD1 (5 bases). The CDR3 has 14 residues. Germline CDR1 is DFQATT and CDR2 is SNEGSKA (reference sequence). Trimming cost V 2 bases and J 5 bases, with 13 bases left between them. The CDR3 DNA reads TGCAGTGCTAGATTCGGACCGGGGGATCAGCCCCAGCATTTT. This sequence encodes CSARFGPGDQPQHF.

Note on this clonotype: One base away lies a much larger clone, so this may be a sequencing read error. The chain combines TRBV19 with TRBJ1-1; no reliable D call. Trimming cost V 7 bases and J 3 bases, with 18 bases left between them. The CDR3 contains 15 residues. The germline gives CDR1 LNHDA, CDR2 SQIVND (reference sequence). The DNA for the CDR3 is TGTGCCAGTATCCCCTCGGGGTACATGTACACTGAAGCTTTCTTT. It translates to CASIPSGYMYTEAFF.

This clonotype has at least ten counts. The chain employs TRBV18 and TRBJ1-4; D not resolved. CDR3 length: 17 residues. V was cut by 3 bases and J by 0 bases, with 14 bases left in between. Germline lookup yields CDR1 KGHSH and CDR2 LQKENI. CDR3 coding DNA: TGTGCCAGCTCACCGGCCCAACAGCCAGCAACTAATGAAAAACTGTTTTTT. Translation gives CASSPAQQPATNEKLFF.

In the case of this clonotype: A junction end diverges from the germline sequence, so it may reflect a read error. The chain employs TRBV11-2 and TRBJ2-3; 8 bases are a match to TRBD2. The CDR3 runs 15 residues. From germline, CDR1 is SGHAT and CDR2 FQNNGV. In DNA form, the CDR3 reads TGTGCCAGCGGTTGGCGGGGGGCCGGCACAGATGCGCAGTATTTT. Amino acid sequence: CASGWRGAGTDAQYF. Full variable domain (remainder filled in from reference TRBV11-2 and TRBJ2-3): EAGVAQSPRYKIIEKRQSVAFWCNPISGHATLYWYQQILGQGPKLLIQFQNNGVVDDSQLPKDRFSAERLKGVDSTLKIQPAKLEDSAVYLCASGWRGAGTDAQYFGPGTRLTVL.

With regard to this clonotype: A much larger clone lies one base from this, so it may be a read error. In DNA form, the CDR3 reads TGTGCCGGCAGTTACTCGGGGTCCACAGATACGCAGTATTTT. It is translated as CAGSYSGSTDTQYF. V usage is TRBV6-6 and J usage is TRBJ2-3; tentative D call: TRBD2 (5 bases). The CDR3 totals 14 residues. The germline CDR1 and CDR2 sequences are MNHNY and SVGAGI (reference sequence).

In its sample, this clonotype was seen a few times. The rearrangement joins TRBV20-1 to TRBJ2-1; TRBD2 matches 10 bases. V trimming: 0 bases; J trimming: 4 bases; junction bases outside the gene matches: 6. Germline lookup yields CDR1 DFQATT and CDR2 SNEGSKA (reference sequence). The CDR3 is 16 amino acids. CDR3 nucleotide sequence: TGCAGTGCTAGAGATCCTGGGACTAGCGTTTACAATGAGCAGTTCTTC. Encoded protein: CSARDPGTSVYNEQFF.

This clonotype was observed many times. This sequence joins TRBV11-1 and TRBJ2-3; 9 bases line up with TRBD2. Germline CDR1 reads SGHAT; CDR2 reads FQDESV (reference sequence). The CDR3 spans 14 residues. The V and J ends lost 5 bases and 5 bases, in that order; junction bases with no gene match: 5. CDR3 DNA sequence: TGTGCCAGCAGCACCCGACTAGCGGAAGATACGCAGTATTTT. Translated, it gives CASSTRLAEDTQYF.